The rows below give T cell receptor beta chains drawn from one sample of a study of T cell repertoires in aging, cancer and after chemotherapy. TCRdb reprocessed the multiplex PCR reads with MiXCR, giving one entry per CDR3 protein. This sample has several thousand distinct CDR3 sequences, with around 45% found just once. The sample comprised blood. These TCRs come from a human donor with a blood cancer. The CDR3 runs from the conserved cysteine through the conserved F or W. A D gene is named only where the DNA matches it firmly. Size is omitted from some rows. Given values are once, few, many or a class for expanded clones.

cdr3_aa cdr3_nt d_call j_call clone_size v_call cdr3_length
CSAEVGTEETQYF TGCAGCGCGGAGGTCGGGACAGAAGAGACCCAGTACTTC TRBD1 TRBJ2-5 medium-sized TRBV29-1 13
CASSLGGAAYNEQFF TGTGCCAGCAGCCTAGGAGGAGCGGCCTACAATGAGCAGTTCTTC NA TRBJ2-1 NA TRBV5-4 15
CASRKQGMNTEAFF TGTGCCAGCAGGAAACAGGGCATGAACACTGAAGCTTTCTTT NA TRBJ1-1 few TRBV6-5 14
CAWRRGGPTGELFF TGTGCCTGGCGTCGGGGAGGGCCCACCGGGGAGCTGTTTTTT TRBD2 TRBJ2-2 few TRBV30 14
CASSPTGSQETQYF TGTGCCAGCTCACCAACAGGGAGCCAAGAGACCCAGTACTTC NA TRBJ2-5 NA TRBV18 14
CASSMTDRGRLEQYF TGTGCCAGTAGCATGACGGACAGGGGGCGCCTCGAGCAGTACTTC TRBD1 TRBJ2-7 NA TRBV19 15
CSVVRGHETQYF TGCAGCGTTGTCAGGGGGCATGAGACCCAGTACTTC TRBD1 TRBJ2-5 large TRBV29-1 12
CASRPAGRANGEQFF TGTGCCAGCAGACCCGCGGGACGCGCGAACGGGGAGCAGTTCTTC NA TRBJ2-1 NA TRBV12-3/TRBV12-4 15
CASERTGRGAFF TGTGCCAGCGAACGGACAGGGCGGGGAGCTTTCTTT TRBD1 TRBJ1-1 few TRBV24-1 12
CAWRQGATDRQYF TGTGCCTGGAGACAGGGGGCAACAGATAGGCAGTATTTT TRBD1 TRBJ2-3 NA TRBV30 13
CAWSVSGGTDTQYF TGTGCCTGGAGTGTTAGCGGGGGCACAGATACGCAGTATTTT TRBD2 TRBJ2-3 medium-sized TRBV30 14
CASINGGAGTGELFF TGTGCCAGTATTAATGGGGGCGCGGGGACCGGGGAGCTGTTTTTT NA TRBJ2-2 NA TRBV19 15
CSVEVDRAFF TGCAGCGTTGAGGTGGACCGCGCTTTCTTT NA TRBJ1-1 NA TRBV29-1 10
CASSAGSSDTQYF TGTGCCAGCTCGGCTGGGAGTTCAGATACGCAGTATTTT NA TRBJ2-3 NA TRBV18 13
CASSLGGSRSTDTQYF TGTGCCAGCAGCTTAGGGGGGTCTAGGAGTACAGATACGCAGTATTTT NA TRBJ2-3 NA TRBV7-6 16
CASSPPGLVAGELFF TGTGCCAGCTCACCACCGGGACTAGTCGCCGGGGAGCTGTTTTTT TRBD2 TRBJ2-2 NA TRBV18 15
CASSLLGQGRTQYF TGTGCCAGCAGCTTGCTGGGACAGGGTAGAACCCAGTACTTC TRBD1 TRBJ2-5 NA TRBV7-2 14
CAWSPSRNYGYTF TGTGCCTGGAGCCCGTCGAGGAACTATGGCTACACCTTC NA TRBJ1-2 few TRBV30 13
CASSSRTGGNYGYTF TGTGCCAGCAGTTCTAGGACAGGGGGCAACTATGGCTACACCTTC TRBD1 TRBJ1-2 NA TRBV6-5 15
CASSPGQSRYGYTF TGTGCCAGCTCGCCGGGGCAAAGCCGCTATGGCTACACCTTC NA TRBJ1-2 NA TRBV18 14
CASNGQFSGQPQHF TGTGCCAGTAACGGACAATTTTCCGGTCAGCCCCAGCATTTT NA TRBJ1-5 few TRBV19 14
CASSPSLSGTTQYF TGTGCCAGCAGCCCCTCCCTTAGCGGGACTACGCAGTATTTT TRBD2 TRBJ2-3 few TRBV6-5 14
CAWELRQGHGYTF TGTGCCTGGGAACTTCGTCAGGGTCATGGCTACACCTTC NA TRBJ1-2 NA TRBV30 13
CSARAVGLSSGNTIYF TGCAGTGCTAGAGCCGTAGGGCTAAGCTCTGGAAACACCATATATTTT NA TRBJ1-3 NA TRBV20-1 16
CASSRDRAYEKLFF TGTGCCAGCTCACGGGACAGGGCATATGAAAAACTGTTTTTT TRBD1 TRBJ1-4 large TRBV18 14
CASRGTSGSATYNEQIF TGTGCCAGCAGGGGGACTAGCGGGAGCGCTACCTACAATGAGCAGATCTTC TRBD2 TRBJ2-1 NA TRBV6-5 17
CASSESGANVLTF TGTGCCAGTAGTGAATCTGGGGCCAACGTCCTGACTTTC NA TRBJ2-6 large TRBV19 13
CAITAGAGGSNTGELFF TGTGCCATTACGGCGGGGGCAGGGGGCTCGAACACCGGGGAGCTGTTTTTT NA TRBJ2-2 NA TRBV10-3 17
CAGRGNPASRNTQYF TGTGCCGGTAGAGGCAATCCGGCGTCACGCAATACGCAGTATTTT NA TRBJ2-3 NA TRBV19 15
CAWSGGGDEKLFF TGTGCCTGGAGTGGGGGGGGGGATGAAAAACTGTTTTTT NA TRBJ1-4 few TRBV30 13
CASSEAVSGGFGNTIYF TGTGCCAGCAGTGAAGCTGTGTCAGGGGGCTTTGGAAACACCATATATTTT TRBD1 TRBJ1-3 once TRBV6-5 17
CASSYFRDSSYEQYF TGTGCCAGCAGTTACTTCCGGGACAGCTCCTACGAGCAGTACTTC TRBD1 TRBJ2-7 NA TRBV6-5 15
CDSSPGTSGSQETQYF TGTGACAGTAGTCCAGGGACTAGCGGGAGTCAAGAGACCCAGTACTTC TRBD2 TRBJ2-5 NA TRBV19 16
CAWSVPRGAQETQYF TGTGCCTGGAGTGTACCCCGTGGAGCACAAGAGACCCAGTACTTC NA TRBJ2-5 medium-sized TRBV30 15
CSARGTGNAYEQYF TGCAGTGCTAGAGGGACAGGGAATGCCTACGAGCAGTACTTC TRBD1 TRBJ2-7 NA TRBV20-1 14
CAWRDYGRNEQYF TGTGCCTGGAGAGACTACGGGAGGAACGAGCAGTACTTC TRBD2 TRBJ2-7 few TRBV30 13
CASSSERASSYNEQFF TGTGCCAGCAGCTCGGAGCGGGCGAGCTCCTACAATGAGCAGTTCTTC NA TRBJ2-1 NA TRBV7-9 16
CASSSGTGRVSNQPQHF TGTGCCAGCAGTTCCGGGACAGGGAGGGTGAGCAATCAGCCCCAGCATTTT TRBD1 TRBJ1-5 NA TRBV6-5 17
CASSEKGPWDSYNEQFF TGTGCCAGCAGTGAGAAGGGCCCCTGGGACTCCTACAATGAGCAGTTCTTC NA TRBJ2-1 NA TRBV6-2/TRBV6-3 17
CASSLEETQYF TGTGCCAGCAGTTTAGAGGAGACCCAGTACTTC NA TRBJ2-5 few TRBV6-2/TRBV6-3 11
CSARDYGQANQPQHF TGCAGTGCTAGAGATTATGGACAGGCCAATCAGCCCCAGCATTTT TRBD1 TRBJ1-5 NA TRBV20-1 15
CASRTADREHEQYF TGTGCCAGCAGAACAGCCGACAGGGAGCACGAGCAGTACTTC TRBD1 TRBJ2-7 few TRBV6-1 14
CATEGPQSNEQFF TGTGCCACCGAGGGGCCCCAATCCAATGAGCAGTTCTTC NA TRBJ2-1 NA TRBV6-2/TRBV6-3 13
CARNEGAISPLHF TGTGCCCGCAATGAGGGGGCGATTTCACCCCTCCACTTT TRBD1 TRBJ1-6 few TRBV30 13
CASGRVGIGETQYF TGTGCCAGCGGACGAGTGGGGATCGGAGAGACCCAGTACTTC NA TRBJ2-5 few TRBV6-1 14
CASGLSGTSSEQYF TGTGCCAGCGGTCTTAGCGGGACCTCCTCAGAGCAGTACTTC TRBD2 TRBJ2-7 NA TRBV12-3/TRBV12-4 14
CAISEGGTYEQYF TGTGCCATCAGTGAGGGCGGGACCTACGAGCAGTACTTC NA TRBJ2-7 NA TRBV10-3 13
CASSEDQRGRGELFF TGCGCCAGCAGCGAAGATCAGAGGGGCAGGGGGGAGCTGTTTTTT NA TRBJ2-2 NA TRBV4-3 15
CSARKGTSDLETQYF TGCAGTGCTAGAAAAGGGACTAGCGATTTGGAGACCCAGTACTTC TRBD2 TRBJ2-5 NA TRBV20-1 15
CSDTPSTARWNEQFF TGCAGCGACACGCCGAGCACCGCCAGGTGGAATGAGCAGTTCTTC NA TRBJ2-1 medium-sized TRBV29-1 15
CATGQGASETQYF TGTGCCACTGGACAGGGGGCGTCAGAGACCCAGTACTTC TRBD1 TRBJ2-5 few TRBV6-2/TRBV6-3 13